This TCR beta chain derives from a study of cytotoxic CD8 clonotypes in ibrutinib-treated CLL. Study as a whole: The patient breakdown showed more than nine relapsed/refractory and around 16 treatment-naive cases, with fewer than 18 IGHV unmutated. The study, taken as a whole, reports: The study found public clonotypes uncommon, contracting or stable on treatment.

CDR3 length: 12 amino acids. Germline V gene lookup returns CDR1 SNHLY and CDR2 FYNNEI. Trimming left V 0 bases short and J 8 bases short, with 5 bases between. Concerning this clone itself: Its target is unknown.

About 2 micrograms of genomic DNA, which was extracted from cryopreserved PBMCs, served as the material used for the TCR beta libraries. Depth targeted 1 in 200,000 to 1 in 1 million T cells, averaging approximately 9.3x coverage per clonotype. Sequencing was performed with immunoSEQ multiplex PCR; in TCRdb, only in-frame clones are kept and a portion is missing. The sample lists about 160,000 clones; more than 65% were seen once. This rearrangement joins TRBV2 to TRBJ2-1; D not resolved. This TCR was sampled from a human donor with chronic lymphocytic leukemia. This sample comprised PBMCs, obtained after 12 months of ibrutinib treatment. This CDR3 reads CASSEAGYEQFF. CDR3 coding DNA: TGTGCCAGCAGTGAAGCAGGGTATGAGCAGTTCTTC.